The clone carrying this T cell receptor beta chain was found once. The V gene's germline CDR1 is SGDLS and CDR2 YYNGEE. This CDR3 is built from 14 residues. Trimming stripped 4 bases from V and 5 bases from J, with 13 bases between. This record comes from a study of identical twins. A single record per CDR3 protein comes from TCRdb applying MiXCR to the 5' RACE reads. The table has 300,000 to 400,000 distinct CDR3 sequences, roughly 12% seen once. The sample was also reused in another study, on yellow fever vaccine responses in identical twins.

V gene TRBV9 combines with J gene TRBJ2-1; D could derive from TRBD1 or TRBD2 (5 bases each). The sequencing input was CD8+ T cells sorted from blood. This sequence originates from a woman aged 18-29 years in good health. As DNA, the CDR3 is TGTGCCAGCAGCCCCTGGGACGGAGACAATGAGCAGTTCTTC. Translating gives CASSPWDGDNEQFF.